Each of the 5 T cell receptor beta chains below was sequenced from the same sample in a study of beta chain features in type 1 diabetes (dated by TCRdb to the late 2010s). The research as a whole found: In all four CD4+ subsets, TCRB CDR3 length was moderately but significantly shorter in type 1 diabetes patients.

Library prep was done by the immunoSEQ multiplex PCR assay. The entire isolated RNA was reverse transcribed using the High Capacity cDNA Reverse Transcription Kit, and thus expressed TCRB transcripts were sequenced. What TCRdb holds here is the immuneACCESS table cut down to in-frame rearrangements. Part of the clones is not present; checked against another copy, under half of the missing clones reflect an unresolved V gene, and the others are unexplained. This sample has around 150,000 clones in its table, and roughly 63% of those were observed once. About 0.091% of the sample is in the top ten clones. No cognate antigen is known for these TCRs. What was sequenced was naive CD4+ T cells from blood. The cell subset or site label for this specimen denotes: true naive CD4+ T cells. The origin of the receptors is a man aged 30 to 39 with type 1 diabetes.

The chain has TRBV30 and TRBJ1-1; 7 bases map to TRBD1. The J segment lost 1 base and the V segment lost 3 bases, leaving 20 bases of the junction unmatched. This CDR3 is built from 19 residues. The germline V gene encodes CDR1 GTSNPN and CDR2 SVGIG (reference sequence). CDR3 bases: TGTGCCTGGAGCCTTGATTTATGGCTTCAAGGGACAGAGAACACTGAAGCTTTCTTT. Translating it yields CAWSLDLWLQGTENTEAFF.

This chain joins TRBV5-1 and TRBJ2-7; 9 positions match TRBD1. Per the germline V gene, CDR1 is SGHRS and CDR2 is YFSETQ. V gave up 1 base and J gave up 2 bases; unmatched junction bases: 4. This CDR3 comprises 15 residues. The CDR3 nucleotides are TGCGCCAGCAGCTTGACCGGGACAGGGCCCTACGAGCAGTACTTC. Its translation is CASSLTGTGPYEQYF.

The rearrangement joins TRBV7-2 to TRBJ2-7, with D possibly matching TRBD2 (7 bases). This CDR3 contains 15 residues. Germline V gene lookup returns CDR1 SGHTA and CDR2 FQGNSA. V was clipped by 3 bases and J by 4 bases, with 16 bases between them. CDR3 coding DNA: TGTGCCAGCAGCTTGCGGGGGCCGCAGGGTTACGAGCAGTACTTC. It yields the protein CASSLRGPQGYEQYF.

The chain couples TRBV10-1 to TRBJ2-7; the match to TRBD1 covers 8 bases. Germline CDR1 reads WNHNN; CDR2 reads SYGVQD (reference sequence). J gave up 5 bases and V 5 bases, and 5 bases lay outside the gene matches. The CDR3 loop spans 13 amino acids. The CDR3 region has the DNA TGCGCCAGCAGTAATGGACAGGGCGACGAGCAGTACTTC. The encoded protein is CASSNGQGDEQYF.

The chain joins TRBV7-9 to TRBJ2-7, with D perhaps assigned TRBD1 or TRBD2 (5 bases each). This CDR3 spans 13 amino acids. Trimming removed 8 bases from V and 0 bases from J, with 11 bases in between. Germline CDR1 reads SEHNR; CDR2 reads FQNEAQ (reference sequence). The CDR3 nucleotides are TGTGCCAGCCGGGACGGAAACTCCTACGAGCAGTACTTC. Its translation: CASRDGNSYEQYF.